This TCR beta chain originates from a study of blood T cell repertoires in COVID-19. Study-wide context: The samples span acute and convalescent COVID-19 from the United States, Italy and Spain. T cells, B-cell-depleted T cells, or PBMCs supplied cDNA or gDNA.

Seattle patients were enrolled during active infection and followed longitudinally. This CDR3 contains 14 residues. V was clipped by 6 bases and J by 2 bases, with 11 bases between them. Germline CDR1 and CDR2: SGDLS and YYNGEE. The sample holds a few counts of this clone. The repertoire was sequenced with immunoSEQ multiplex PCR; TCRdb's copy has only in-frame clones and lacks some. The table lists about 260,000 clones, over 80% of them singletons. The source material was peripheral blood. The origin of this receptor is a woman between 70 and 85 years old with COVID-19, enrolled during active disease. The rearrangement uses TRBV9 and TRBJ2-2; D may be TRBD2 (5 bases). The CDR3 here is CASTLGVNTGELFF. The CDR3 coding sequence is TGTGCCAGCACCCTCGGGGTTAACACCGGGGAGCTGTTTTTT. Looking up the rest from reference TRBV9 and TRBJ2-2 gives the full variable domain: DSGVTQTPKHLITATGQRVTLRCSPRSGDLSVYWYQQSLDQGLQFLIQYYNGEERAKGNILERFSAQQFPDLHSELNLSSLELGDSALYFCASTLGVNTGELFFGEGSRLTVL.